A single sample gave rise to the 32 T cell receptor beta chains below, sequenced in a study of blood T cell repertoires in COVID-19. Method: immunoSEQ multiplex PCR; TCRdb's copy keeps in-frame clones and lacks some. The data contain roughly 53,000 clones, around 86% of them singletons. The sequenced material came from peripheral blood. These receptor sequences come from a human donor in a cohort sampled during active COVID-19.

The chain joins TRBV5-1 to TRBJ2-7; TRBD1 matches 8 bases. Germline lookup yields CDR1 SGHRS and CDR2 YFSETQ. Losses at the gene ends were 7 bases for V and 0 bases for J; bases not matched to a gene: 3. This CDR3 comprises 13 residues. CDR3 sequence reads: CASGQGASYEQYF. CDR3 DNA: TGCGCCAGCGGTCAGGGGGCCTCCTACGAGCAGTACTTC.

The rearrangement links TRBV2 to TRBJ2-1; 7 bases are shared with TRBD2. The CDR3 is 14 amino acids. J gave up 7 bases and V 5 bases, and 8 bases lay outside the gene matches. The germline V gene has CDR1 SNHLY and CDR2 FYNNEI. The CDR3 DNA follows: TGTGCCAGCAGTAGGCTAGCGGCGGAAAATGAGCAGTTCTTC. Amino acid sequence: CASSRLAAENEQFF.

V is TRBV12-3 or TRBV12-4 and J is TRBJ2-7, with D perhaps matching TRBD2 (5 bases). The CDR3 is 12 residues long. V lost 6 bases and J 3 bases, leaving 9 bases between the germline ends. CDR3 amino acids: CASRAGNYEQYF. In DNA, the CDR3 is TGTGCCAGCAGAGCCGGGAACTACGAGCAGTACTTC.

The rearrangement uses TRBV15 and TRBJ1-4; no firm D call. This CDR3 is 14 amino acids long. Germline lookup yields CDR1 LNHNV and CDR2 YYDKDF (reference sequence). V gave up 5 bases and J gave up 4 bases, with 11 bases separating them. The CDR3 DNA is TGTGCCACCAGCGCGAGTCAGGTTAATGAAAAACTGTTTTTT. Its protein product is CATSASQVNEKLFF. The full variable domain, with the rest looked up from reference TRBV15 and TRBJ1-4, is DAMVIQNPRYQVTQFGKPVTLSCSQTLNHNVMYWYQQKSSQAPKLLFHYYDKDFNNEADTPDNFQSRRPNTSFCFLDIRSPGLGDTAMYLCATSASQVNEKLFFGSGTQLSVL.

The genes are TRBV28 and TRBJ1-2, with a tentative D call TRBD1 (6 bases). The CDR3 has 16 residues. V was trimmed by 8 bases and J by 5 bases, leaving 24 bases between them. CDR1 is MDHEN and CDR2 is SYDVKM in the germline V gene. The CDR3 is CASVNRAAQGRYGYTF. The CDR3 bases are TGTGCCAGCGTCAACCGAGCGGCACAGGGAAGGTATGGCTACACCTTC.

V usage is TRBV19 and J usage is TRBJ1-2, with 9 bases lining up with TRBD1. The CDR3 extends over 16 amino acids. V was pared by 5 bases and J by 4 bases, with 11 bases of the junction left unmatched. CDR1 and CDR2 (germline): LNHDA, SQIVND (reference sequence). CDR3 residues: CASSPGTGSYLYGYTF. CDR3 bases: TGTGCCAGTAGTCCAGGGACAGGGTCTTATCTCTATGGCTACACCTTC.

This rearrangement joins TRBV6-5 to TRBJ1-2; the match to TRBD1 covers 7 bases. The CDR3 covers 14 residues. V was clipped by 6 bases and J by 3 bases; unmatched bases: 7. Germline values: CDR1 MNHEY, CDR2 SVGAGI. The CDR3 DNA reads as TGTGCCAGCAGGGGGACCGGGACAGACTATGGCTACACCTTC. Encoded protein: CASRGTGTDYGYTF.

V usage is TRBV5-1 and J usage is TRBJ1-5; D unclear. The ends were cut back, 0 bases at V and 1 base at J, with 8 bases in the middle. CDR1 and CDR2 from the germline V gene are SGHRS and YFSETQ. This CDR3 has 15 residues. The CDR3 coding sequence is TGCGCCAGCAGCTTGGTATCAGGAAGCAATCAGCCCCAGCATTTT. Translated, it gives CASSLVSGSNQPQHF.

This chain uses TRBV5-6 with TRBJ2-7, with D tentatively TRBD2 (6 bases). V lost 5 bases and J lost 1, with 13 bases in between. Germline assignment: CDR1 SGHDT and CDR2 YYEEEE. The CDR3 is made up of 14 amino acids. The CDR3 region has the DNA TGTGCCAGCAGGGCGCATCGGGGGTCCTACGAGCAGTACTTC. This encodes CASRAHRGSYEQYF.

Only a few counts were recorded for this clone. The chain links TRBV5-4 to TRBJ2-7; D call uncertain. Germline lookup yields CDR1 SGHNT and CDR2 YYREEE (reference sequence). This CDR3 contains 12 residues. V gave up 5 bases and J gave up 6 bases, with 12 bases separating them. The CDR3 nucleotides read TGTGCCAGCAGTAGGAGTTTATCCGAGCAGTACTTC. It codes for CASSRSLSEQYF.

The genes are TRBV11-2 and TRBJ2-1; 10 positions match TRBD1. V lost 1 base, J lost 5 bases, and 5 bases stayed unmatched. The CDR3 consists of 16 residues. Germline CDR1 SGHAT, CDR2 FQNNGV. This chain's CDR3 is CASSLVRTGGDNEQFF. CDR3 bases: TGTGCCAGCAGCTTAGTAAGGACAGGGGGGGACAATGAGCAGTTCTTC. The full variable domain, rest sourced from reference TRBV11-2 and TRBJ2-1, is EAGVAQSPRYKIIEKRQSVAFWCNPISGHATLYWYQQILGQGPKLLIQFQNNGVVDDSQLPKDRFSAERLKGVDSTLKIQPAKLEDSAVYLCASSLVRTGGDNEQFFGPGTRLTVL.

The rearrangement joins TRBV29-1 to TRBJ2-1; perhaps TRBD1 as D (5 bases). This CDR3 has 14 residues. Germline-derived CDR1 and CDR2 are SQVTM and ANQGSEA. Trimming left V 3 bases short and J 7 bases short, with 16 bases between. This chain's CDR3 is CSVDRGNGGNEQFF. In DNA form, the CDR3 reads TGCAGCGTTGATAGGGGTAATGGTGGGAATGAGCAGTTCTTC.

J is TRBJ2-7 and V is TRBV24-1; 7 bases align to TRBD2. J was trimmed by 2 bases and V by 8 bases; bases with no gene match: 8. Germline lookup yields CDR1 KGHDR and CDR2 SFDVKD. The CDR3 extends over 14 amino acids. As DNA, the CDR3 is TGTGCCACCACCACGGGACTAACCACCTACGAGCAGTACTTC. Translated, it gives CATTTGLTTYEQYF.

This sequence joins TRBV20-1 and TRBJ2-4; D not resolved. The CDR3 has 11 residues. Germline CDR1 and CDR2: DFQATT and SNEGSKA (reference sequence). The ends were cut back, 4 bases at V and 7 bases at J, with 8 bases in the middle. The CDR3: CSAKHNNIQYF. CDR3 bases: TGCAGTGCTAAACACAATAACATTCAGTACTTC.

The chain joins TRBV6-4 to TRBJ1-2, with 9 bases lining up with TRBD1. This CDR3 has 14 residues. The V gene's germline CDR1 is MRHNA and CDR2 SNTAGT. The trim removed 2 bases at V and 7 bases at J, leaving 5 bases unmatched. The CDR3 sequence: CASSDIGGQGGYTF. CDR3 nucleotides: TGTGCCAGCAGTGACATAGGGGGACAGGGTGGCTACACCTTC.

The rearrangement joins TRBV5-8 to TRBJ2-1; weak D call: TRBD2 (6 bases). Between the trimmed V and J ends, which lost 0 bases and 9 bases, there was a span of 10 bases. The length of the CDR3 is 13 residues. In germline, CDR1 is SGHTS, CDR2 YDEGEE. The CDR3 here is CASSLGRRGEQFF. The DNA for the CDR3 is TGTGCCAGCAGCTTGGGGAGGAGGGGTGAGCAGTTCTTC.

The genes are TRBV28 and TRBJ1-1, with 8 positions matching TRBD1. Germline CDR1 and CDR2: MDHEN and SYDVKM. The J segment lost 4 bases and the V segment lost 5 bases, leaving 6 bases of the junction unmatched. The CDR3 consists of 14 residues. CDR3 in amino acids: CASSPGQGRTEAFF. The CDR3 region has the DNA TGTGCCAGCAGTCCCGGACAGGGACGCACTGAAGCTTTCTTT.

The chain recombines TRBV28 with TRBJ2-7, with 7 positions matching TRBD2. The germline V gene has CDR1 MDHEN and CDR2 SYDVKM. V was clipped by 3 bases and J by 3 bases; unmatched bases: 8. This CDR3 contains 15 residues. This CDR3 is CASSFNGGRVYEQYF. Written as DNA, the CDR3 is TGTGCCAGCAGTTTTAACGGGGGGAGGGTCTACGAGCAGTACTTC.

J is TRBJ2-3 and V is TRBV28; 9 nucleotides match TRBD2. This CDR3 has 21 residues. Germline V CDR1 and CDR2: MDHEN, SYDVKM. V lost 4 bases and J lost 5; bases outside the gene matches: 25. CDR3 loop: CASSSRAGRISGSWAGDTQYF. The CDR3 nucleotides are TGTGCCAGCAGTTCGAGGGCAGGTCGAATTAGCGGGAGTTGGGCTGGAGATACGCAGTATTTT.

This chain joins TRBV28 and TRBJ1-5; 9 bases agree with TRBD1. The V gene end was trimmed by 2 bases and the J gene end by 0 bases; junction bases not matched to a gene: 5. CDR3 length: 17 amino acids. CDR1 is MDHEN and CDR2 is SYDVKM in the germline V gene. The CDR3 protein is CASSLPGQGYSNQPQHF. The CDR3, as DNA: TGTGCCAGCAGTTTACCGGGACAGGGCTATAGCAATCAGCCCCAGCATTTT.

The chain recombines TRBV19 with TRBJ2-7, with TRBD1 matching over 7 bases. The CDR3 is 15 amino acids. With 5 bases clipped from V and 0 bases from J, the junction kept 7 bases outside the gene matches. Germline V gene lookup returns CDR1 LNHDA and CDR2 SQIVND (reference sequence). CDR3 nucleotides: TGTGCCAGTAGTTTTAAGACAGGGAACTCCTACGAGCAGTACTTC. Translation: CASSFKTGNSYEQYF. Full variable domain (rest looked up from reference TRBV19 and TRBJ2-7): DGGITQSPKYLFRKEGQNVTLSCEQNLNHDAMYWYRQDPGQGLRLIYYSQIVNDFQKGDIAEGYSVSREKKESFPLTVTSAQKNPTAFYLCASSFKTGNSYEQYFGPGTRLTVT.

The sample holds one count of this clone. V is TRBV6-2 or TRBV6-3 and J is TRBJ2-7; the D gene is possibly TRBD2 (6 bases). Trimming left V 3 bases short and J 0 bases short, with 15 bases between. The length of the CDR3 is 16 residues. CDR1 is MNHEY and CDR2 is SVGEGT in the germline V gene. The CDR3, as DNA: TGTGCCAGCAGTTATGGAGGGCCGCCCAGCTCCTACGAGCAGTACTTC. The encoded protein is CASSYGGPPSSYEQYF.

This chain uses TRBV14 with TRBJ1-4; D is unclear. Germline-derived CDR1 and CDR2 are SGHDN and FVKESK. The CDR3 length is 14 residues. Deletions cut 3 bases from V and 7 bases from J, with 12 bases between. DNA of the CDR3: TGTGCCAGCAGCCACCGAGGGCGGAGTGAAAAACTGTTTTTT. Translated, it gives CASSHRGRSEKLFF.

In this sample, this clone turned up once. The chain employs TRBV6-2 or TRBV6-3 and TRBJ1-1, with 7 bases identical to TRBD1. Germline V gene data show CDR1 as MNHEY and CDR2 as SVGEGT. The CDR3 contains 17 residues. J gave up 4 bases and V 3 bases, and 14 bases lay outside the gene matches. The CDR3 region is CASSYPDRMSMGTEAFF. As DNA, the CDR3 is TGTGCCAGCAGTTATCCGGACAGGATGAGTATGGGCACTGAAGCTTTCTTT.

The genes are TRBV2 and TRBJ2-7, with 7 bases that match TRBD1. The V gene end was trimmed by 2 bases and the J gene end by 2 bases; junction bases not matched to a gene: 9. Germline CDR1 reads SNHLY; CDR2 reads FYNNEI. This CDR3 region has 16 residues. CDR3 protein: CASSEQTGKGPYEQYF. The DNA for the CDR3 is TGTGCCAGCAGTGAACAGACAGGGAAGGGGCCCTACGAGCAGTACTTC.

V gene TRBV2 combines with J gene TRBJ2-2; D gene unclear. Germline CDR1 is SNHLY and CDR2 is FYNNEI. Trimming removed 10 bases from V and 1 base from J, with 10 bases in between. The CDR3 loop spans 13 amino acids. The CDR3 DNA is TGTGCCATAACAGAAAAGAACACCGGGGAGCTGTTTTTT. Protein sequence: CAITEKNTGELFF. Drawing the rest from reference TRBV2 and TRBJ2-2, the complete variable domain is EPEVTQTPSHQVTQMGQEVILRCVPISNHLYFYWYRQILGQKVEFLVSFYNNEISEKSEIFDDQFSVERPDGSNFTLKIRSTKLEDSAMYFCAITEKNTGELFFGEGSRLTVL.

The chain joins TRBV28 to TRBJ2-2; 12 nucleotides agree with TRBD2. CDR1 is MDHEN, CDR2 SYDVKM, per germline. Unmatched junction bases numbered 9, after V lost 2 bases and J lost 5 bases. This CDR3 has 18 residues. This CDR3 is CASSLAGLAGGPTGELFF. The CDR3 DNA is TGTGCCAGCAGTTTAGCTGGCCTAGCGGGAGGGCCGACCGGGGAGCTGTTTTTT.

The CDR3 sequence: CASSLRSRTGETNTQYF. Here the CDR3 DNA reads TGTGCCAGTAGCCTCCGTTCAAGGACAGGGGAGACTAATACGCAGTATTTT. The chain joins TRBV19 to TRBJ2-3, with 9 bases fitting TRBD1. Germline trimming cut 6 bases from V and 7 bases from J; bases unmatched to any gene: 17. Germline CDR1 is LNHDA and CDR2 is SQIVND (reference sequence). CDR3 size: 17 residues.

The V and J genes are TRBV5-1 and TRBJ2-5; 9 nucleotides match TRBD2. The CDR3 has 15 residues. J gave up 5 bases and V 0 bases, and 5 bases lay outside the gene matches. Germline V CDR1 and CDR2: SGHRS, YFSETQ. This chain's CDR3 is CASSLVAGGLETQYF. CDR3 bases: TGCGCCAGCAGCTTGGTTGCGGGGGGGCTGGAGACCCAGTACTTC.

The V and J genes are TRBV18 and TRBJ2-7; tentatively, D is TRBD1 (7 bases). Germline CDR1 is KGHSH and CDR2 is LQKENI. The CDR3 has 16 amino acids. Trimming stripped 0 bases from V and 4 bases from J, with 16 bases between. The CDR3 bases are TGTGCCAGCTCACCACCCGGACCAGGGGGGAGGTACGAGCAGTACTTC. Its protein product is CASSPPGPGGRYEQYF. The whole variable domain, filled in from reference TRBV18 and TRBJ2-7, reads NAGVMQNPRHLVRRRGQEARLRCSPMKGHSHVYWYRQLPEEGLKFMVYLQKENIIDESGMPKERFSAEFPKEGPSILRIQQVVRGDSAAYFCASSPPGPGGRYEQYFGPGTRLTVT.

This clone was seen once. The DNA of the CDR3 is TGTGCCAGCAGTAAGGGGGGACAGTATGGCTACACCTTC. This sequence encodes CASSKGGQYGYTF. The J gene is TRBJ1-2, the V gene TRBV12-3 or TRBV12-4, with 7 bases lining up with TRBD1. The CDR3 runs to 13 residues. Unmatched junction bases numbered 5, after V lost 5 bases and J lost 5 bases.

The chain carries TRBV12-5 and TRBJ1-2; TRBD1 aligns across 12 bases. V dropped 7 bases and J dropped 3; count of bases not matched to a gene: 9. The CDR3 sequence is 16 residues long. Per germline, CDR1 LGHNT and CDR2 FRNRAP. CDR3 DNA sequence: TGTGCTAGTGCCGCCGGGACAGGGGGCGCGGACTATGGCTACACCTTC. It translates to CASAAGTGGADYGYTF.